Sequencing of this TCR beta chain was carried out in a study of blood T cell repertoires in COVID-19. Study summary: The origin of the acute and convalescent COVID-19 samples was the United States, Italy and Spain.

Sequencing was performed with immunoSEQ multiplex PCR; in TCRdb, only in-frame clones are kept and a portion is missing. Of some 100,000 clones listed, approximately 87% are singletons. This CDR3 has 14 amino acids. Trimming took off 0 bases at V and 4 bases at J, with 9 bases between the two ends. From germline, CDR1 is MGHDK and CDR2 SYGVNS. The sequenced sample was peripheral blood. The chain is built from TRBV25-1 and TRBJ1-1; D is uncertain. The sequence was obtained from a man between 65 and 85 years old who had recovered from COVID-19. CDR3 nucleotide sequence: TGTGCCAGCAGTGAATACACGGAGGGCACTGAAGCTTTCTTT. It specifies CASSEYTEGTEAFF. The full variable domain, its missing parts supplied by reference TRBV25-1 and TRBJ1-1, is EADIYQTPRYLVIGTGKKITLECSQTMGHDKMYWYQQDPGMELHLIHYSYGVNSTEKGDLSSESTVSRIRTEHFPLTLESARPSHTSQYLCASSEYTEGTEAFFGQGTRLTVV.